This T cell receptor (beta chain) was sequenced for a study of T-cell memory formation after mild COVID-19. Germline assignment: CDR1 SGHRS and CDR2 YFSETQ. Trimming took 3 bases from V and 7 from J, leaving 16 bases between them. This CDR3 contains 14 residues. 5'RACE with constant-segment primers built TCRalpha and TCRbeta cDNA libraries with UMIs. TCRdb ran MiXCR on the 5' RACE reads and lists one entry per CDR3 protein. In the table there are about 400,000 distinct CDR3 sequences, approximately 25% of which are singletons. This clonotype was seen more than once but under ten times. Antigen: not known. Study observations and caveats: Contracting CD4+ clones sat mainly in CM and EM; CD8+ in EMRA. Pre-infection memory held some responding clones, suggesting pre-existing cross-reactive T cells responded. A second wave of clones peaked on day 37, and their SARS-CoV-2 specificity went unconfirmed.

Material for sequencing was PBMCs or a T cell subset sorted from them (not recorded which). This chain joins TRBV5-1 and TRBJ1-1, with D possibly TRBD1 on 5 matching bases. This receptor was taken from an adult woman who had mild COVID-19 (a few samples of this study predate the infection). Cell type and time point are not known. CDR3 region: CASSWDSTGVEAFF. The CDR3 DNA reads as TGCGCCAGCAGCTGGGACTCCACGGGGGTTGAAGCTTTCTTT. The full variable domain, its missing parts supplied by reference TRBV5-1 and TRBJ1-1, is KAGVTQTPRYLIKTRGQQVTLSCSPISGHRSVSWYQQTPGQGLQFLFEYFSETQRNKGNFPGRFSGRQFSNSRSEMNVSTLELGDSALYLCASSWDSTGVEAFFGQGTRLTVV.